Each of the 3 T cell receptor beta chains below was sequenced from the same sample in a study of T cells in Graves' hyperthyroidism and ophthalmopathy. It was RNA transcripts that yielded the amplified TCR beta CDR3 regions. Using the HTBI primer set, a first-round RT-PCR was run on the TCR CDR3. TCRdb reprocessed the multiplex PCR reads with MiXCR, giving one entry per CDR3 protein. The profile shows roughly 660,000 distinct CDR3 sequences, 17% of them singletons. What was sequenced was blood. The receptor set was obtained from a man in his fifties with Graves' hyperthyroidism.

This clonotype was seen repeatedly, ten times or more. This chain uses TRBV10-3 with TRBJ2-3, with 10 bases lining up with TRBD1. Germline CDR1 reads ENHRY; CDR2 reads SYGVKD. The CDR3 contains 16 residues. Germline trimming cut 6 bases from V and 3 bases from J; bases unmatched to any gene: 9. In nucleotides, the CDR3 is TGTGCCATCAGGAGGGGCGACAGGGGGCGAACAGATACGCAGTATTTT. Translation gives CAIRRGDRGRTDTQYF.

This clonotype was picked up a small number of times. The chain couples TRBV11-3 to TRBJ2-1; 7 nucleotides match TRBD1. Germline loops: CDR1 SGHNT, CDR2 YENEEA. The ends lost 0 bases at V and 3 bases at J; junction bases unmatched: 5. The length of the CDR3 is 16 residues. The CDR3 spells CASSLEGAGGYNEQFF. CDR3 bases: TGTGCCAGCAGCTTAGAGGGGGCAGGGGGCTACAATGAGCAGTTCTTC.

This clonotype came up many times. The CDR3 nucleotides are TGTGCCAGCAGTTCGTTCAGGGGTGCTAATGAAAAACTGTTTTTT. This encodes CASSSFRGANEKLFF. The V gene is TRBV28, the J gene TRBJ1-4, with D possibly matching TRBD1 (6 bases). The CDR3 consists of 15 residues. V lost 4 bases and J lost 3, with 12 bases in between. CDR1 and CDR2 from the germline V gene are MDHEN and SYDVKM.